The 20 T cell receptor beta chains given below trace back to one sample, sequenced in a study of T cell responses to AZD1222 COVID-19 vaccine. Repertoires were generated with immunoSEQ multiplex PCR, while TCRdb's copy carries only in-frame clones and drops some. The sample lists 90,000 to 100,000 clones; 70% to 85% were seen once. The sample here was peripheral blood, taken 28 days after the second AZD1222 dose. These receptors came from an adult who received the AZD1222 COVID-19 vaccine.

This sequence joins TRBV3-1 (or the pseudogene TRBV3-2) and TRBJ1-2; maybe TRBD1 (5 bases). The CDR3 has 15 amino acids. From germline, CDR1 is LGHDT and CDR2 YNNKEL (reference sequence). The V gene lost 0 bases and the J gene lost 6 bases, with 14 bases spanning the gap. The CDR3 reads CASSQEWRGAHGYTF. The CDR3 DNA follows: TGTGCCAGCAGCCAAGAATGGAGGGGCGCGCATGGCTACACCTTC.

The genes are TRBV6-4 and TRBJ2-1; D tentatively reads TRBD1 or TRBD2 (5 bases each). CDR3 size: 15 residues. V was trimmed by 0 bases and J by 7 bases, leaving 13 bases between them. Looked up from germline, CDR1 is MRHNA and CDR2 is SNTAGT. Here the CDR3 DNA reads TGTGCCAGCAGTGACTCGATGTTGGGGGAGAATGAGCAGTTCTTC. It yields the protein CASSDSMLGENEQFF.

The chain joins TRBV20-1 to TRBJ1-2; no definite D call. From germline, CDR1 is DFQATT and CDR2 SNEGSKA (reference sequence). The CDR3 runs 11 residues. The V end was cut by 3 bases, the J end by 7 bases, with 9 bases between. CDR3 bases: TGCAGTGCTAGGCTCACGGGTGGCTACACCTTC. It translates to CSARLTGGYTF.

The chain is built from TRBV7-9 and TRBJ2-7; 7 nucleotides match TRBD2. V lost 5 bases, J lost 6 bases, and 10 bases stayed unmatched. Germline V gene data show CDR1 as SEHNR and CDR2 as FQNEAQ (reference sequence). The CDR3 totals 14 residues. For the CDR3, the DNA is TGTGCCAGCAGCCACGGCATCGGGGGGTTCGAGCAGTACTTC. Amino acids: CASSHGIGGFEQYF.

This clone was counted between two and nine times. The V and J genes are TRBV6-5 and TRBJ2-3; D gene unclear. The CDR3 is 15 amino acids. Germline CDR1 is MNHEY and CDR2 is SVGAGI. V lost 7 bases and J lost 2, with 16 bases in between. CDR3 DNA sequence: TGTGCCAGCAATCTAAGGGCACTGTACACAGATACGCAGTATTTT. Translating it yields CASNLRALYTDTQYF.

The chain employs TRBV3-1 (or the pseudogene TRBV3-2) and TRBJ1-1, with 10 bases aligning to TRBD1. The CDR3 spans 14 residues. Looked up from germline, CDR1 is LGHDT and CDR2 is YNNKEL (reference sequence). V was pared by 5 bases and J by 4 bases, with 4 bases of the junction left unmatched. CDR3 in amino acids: CASSFRDRGTEAFF. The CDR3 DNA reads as TGTGCCAGCAGCTTCCGGGACAGGGGCACTGAAGCTTTCTTT.

CDR3 in amino acids: CASSLASSGSVEQYF. For the CDR3, the DNA is TGTGCCAGCAGCTTGGCGTCTAGCGGGAGTGTCGAGCAGTACTTC. The chain employs TRBV5-4 and TRBJ2-7; TRBD2 agrees at 10 bases. The V segment lost 0 bases and the J segment 6 bases; nucleotides outside the gene matches: 6. The CDR3 has 15 residues. In germline, CDR1 is SGHNT, CDR2 YYREEE (reference sequence).

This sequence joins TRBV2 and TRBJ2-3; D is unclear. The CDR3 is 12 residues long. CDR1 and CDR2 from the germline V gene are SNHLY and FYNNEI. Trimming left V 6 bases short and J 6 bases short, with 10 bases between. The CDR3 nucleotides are TGTGCCAGCAGGGAGAGCCAGGATACGCAGTATTTT. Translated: CASRESQDTQYF.

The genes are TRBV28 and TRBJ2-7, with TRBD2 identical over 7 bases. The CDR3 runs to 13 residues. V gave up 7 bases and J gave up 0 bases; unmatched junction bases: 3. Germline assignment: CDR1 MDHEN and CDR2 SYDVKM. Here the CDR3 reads CASKAGDSYEQYF. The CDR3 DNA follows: TGTGCCAGCAAGGCGGGGGACTCCTACGAGCAGTACTTC.

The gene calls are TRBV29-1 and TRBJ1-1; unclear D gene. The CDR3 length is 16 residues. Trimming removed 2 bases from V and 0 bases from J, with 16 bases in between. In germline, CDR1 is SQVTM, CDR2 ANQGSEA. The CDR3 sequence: CSVERREGGLNTEAFF. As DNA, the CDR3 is TGCAGCGTTGAAAGGCGGGAGGGAGGTCTGAACACTGAAGCTTTCTTT.

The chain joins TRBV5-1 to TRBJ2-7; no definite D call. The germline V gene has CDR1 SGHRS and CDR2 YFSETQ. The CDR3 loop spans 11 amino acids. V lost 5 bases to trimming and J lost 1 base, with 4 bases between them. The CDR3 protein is CASRESYEQYF. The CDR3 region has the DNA TGCGCCAGCAGAGAGTCCTACGAGCAGTACTTC.

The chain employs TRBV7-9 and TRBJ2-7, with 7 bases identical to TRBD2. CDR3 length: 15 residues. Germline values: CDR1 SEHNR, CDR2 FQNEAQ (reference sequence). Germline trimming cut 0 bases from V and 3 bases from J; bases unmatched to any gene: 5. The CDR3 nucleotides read TGTGCCAGCAGCTTAGCGCTTACGGGAGGCTACGAGCAGTACTTC. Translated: CASSLALTGGYEQYF. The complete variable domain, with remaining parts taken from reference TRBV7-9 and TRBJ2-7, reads DTGVSQNPRHKITKRGQNVTFRCDPISEHNRLYWYRQTLGQGPEFLTYFQNEAQLEKSRLLSDRFSAERPKGSFSTLEIQRTEQGDSAMYLCASSLALTGGYEQYFGPGTRLTVT.

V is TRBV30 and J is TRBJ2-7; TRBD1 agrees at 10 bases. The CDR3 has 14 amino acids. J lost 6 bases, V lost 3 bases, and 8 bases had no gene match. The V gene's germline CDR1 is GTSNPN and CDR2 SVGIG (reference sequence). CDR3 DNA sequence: TGTGCCTGGAGGGCCTGGGACAGGGGACCCGAGCAGTACTTC. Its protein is CAWRAWDRGPEQYF. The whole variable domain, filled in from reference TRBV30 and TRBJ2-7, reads SQTIHQWPATLVQPVGSPLSLECTVEGTSNPNLYWYRQAAGRGLQLLFYSVGIGQISSEVPQNLSASRPQDRQFILSSKKLLLSDSGFYLCAWRAWDRGPEQYFGPGTRLTVT.

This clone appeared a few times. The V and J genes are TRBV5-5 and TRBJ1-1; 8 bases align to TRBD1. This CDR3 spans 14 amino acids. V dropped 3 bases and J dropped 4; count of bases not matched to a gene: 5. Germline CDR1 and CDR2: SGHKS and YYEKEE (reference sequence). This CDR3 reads CASSSGTGVTEAFF. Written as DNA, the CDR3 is TGTGCCAGCAGCTCAGGGACAGGCGTCACTGAAGCTTTCTTT.

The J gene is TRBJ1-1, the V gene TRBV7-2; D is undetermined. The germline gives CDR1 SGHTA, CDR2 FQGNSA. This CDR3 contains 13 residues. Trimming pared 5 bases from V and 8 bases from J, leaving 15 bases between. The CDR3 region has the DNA TGTGCCAGCAGCATAGTTTGGGGAAGGGAAGCTTTCTTT. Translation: CASSIVWGREAFF.

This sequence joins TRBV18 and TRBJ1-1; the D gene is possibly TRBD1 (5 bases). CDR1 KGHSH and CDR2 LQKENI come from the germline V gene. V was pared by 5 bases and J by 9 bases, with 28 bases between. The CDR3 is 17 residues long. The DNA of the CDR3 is TGTGCCAGCTCATTAGATGTGAGAGCGGGGGGGATGGCGAAAGCTTTCTTT. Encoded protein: CASSLDVRAGGMAKAFF.

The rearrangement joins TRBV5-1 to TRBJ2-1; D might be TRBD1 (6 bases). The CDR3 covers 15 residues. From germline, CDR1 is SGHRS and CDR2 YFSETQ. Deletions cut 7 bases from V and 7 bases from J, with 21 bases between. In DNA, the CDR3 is TGCGCCAGCGTAAGGTCCCCAGGGGCAGTTAATGAGCAGTTCTTC. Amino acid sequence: CASVRSPGAVNEQFF.

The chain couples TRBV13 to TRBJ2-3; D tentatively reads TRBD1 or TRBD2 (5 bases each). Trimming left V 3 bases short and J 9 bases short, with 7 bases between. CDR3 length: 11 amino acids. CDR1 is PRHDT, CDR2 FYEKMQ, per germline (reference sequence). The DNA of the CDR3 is TGTGCCAGCAGCTTCGGGGCAACGCAGTATTTT. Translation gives CASSFGATQYF.

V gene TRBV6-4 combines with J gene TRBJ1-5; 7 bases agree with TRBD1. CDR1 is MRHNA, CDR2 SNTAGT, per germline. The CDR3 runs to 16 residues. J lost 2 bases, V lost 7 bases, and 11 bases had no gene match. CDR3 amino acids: CASIRSRDRRNQPQHF. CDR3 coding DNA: TGTGCCAGCATCCGAAGCCGGGACAGACGCAATCAGCCCCAGCATTTT.

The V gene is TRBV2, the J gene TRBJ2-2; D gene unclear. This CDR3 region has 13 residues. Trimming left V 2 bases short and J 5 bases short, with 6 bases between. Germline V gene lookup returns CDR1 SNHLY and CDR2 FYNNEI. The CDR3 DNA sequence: TGTGCCAGCAGTGAATTAAGGACCGGGGAGCTGTTTTTT. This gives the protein CASSELRTGELFF.